The 6 T cell receptor beta chains below were found in one sample sequenced in a study of blood T cell repertoires in COVID-19. Sequenced by immunoSEQ multiplex PCR; TCRdb stores in-frame clones only, minus some. This table has roughly 26,000 clones, over 85% appearing once. The sample consisted of peripheral blood. Receptors were obtained from a human donor with active COVID-19. The donor label of this sample is uncertain.

The V and J genes are TRBV14 and TRBJ2-3; 7 bases agree with TRBD2. Germline V gene data show CDR1 as SGHDN and CDR2 as FVKESK. The junction had 9 bases not matched to a gene; V was cut back by 0 bases and J by 3 bases. The length of the CDR3 is 17 residues. CDR3 sequence (DNA): TGTGCCAGCAGCCAAGATATTACGGGAGGAGCGACAGATACGCAGTATTTT. This codes for CASSQDITGGATDTQYF. Full variable domain (rest looked up from reference TRBV14 and TRBJ2-3): EAGVTQFPSHSVIEKGQTVTLRCDPISGHDNLYWYRRVMGKEIKFLLHFVKESKQDESGMPNNRFLAERTGGTYSTLKVQPAELEDSGVYFCASSQDITGGATDTQYFGPGTRLTVL.

This clone was seen once. V gene TRBV7-2 combines with J gene TRBJ1-5; D is unresolved. This CDR3 contains 14 residues. CDR1 SGHTA and CDR2 FQGNSA come from the germline V gene. The ends were cut back, 1 base at V and 0 bases at J, with 4 bases in the middle. The CDR3 nucleotides are TGTGCCAGCAGCTTAGGTCTTAGCAATCAGCCCCAGCATTTT. This sequence encodes CASSLGLSNQPQHF.

The rearrangement joins TRBV6-2 or TRBV6-3 to TRBJ2-7; D possibly corresponds to TRBD1 (6 bases). The CDR3 is 11 amino acids. The ends were cut back, 5 bases at V and 12 bases at J, with 14 bases in the middle. Germline V gene sequence: CDR1 MNHEY, CDR2 SVGEGT. The CDR3 coding sequence is TGTGCCAGCAGTAACAGGGAATCGGTGTACTTC. As protein: CASSNRESVYF.

The V gene is TRBV5-1, the J gene TRBJ1-2; D is ambiguous. V was clipped by 0 bases and J by 4 bases, with 7 bases between them. Germline assignment: CDR1 SGHRS and CDR2 YFSETQ. The CDR3 has 13 amino acids. CDR3 in amino acids: CASSLAGVYGYTF. DNA of the CDR3: TGCGCCAGCAGCTTGGCCGGGGTCTATGGCTACACCTTC. Drawing the rest from reference TRBV5-1 and TRBJ1-2, the complete variable domain is KAGVTQTPRYLIKTRGQQVTLSCSPISGHRSVSWYQQTPGQGLQFLFEYFSETQRNKGNFPGRFSGRQFSNSRSEMNVSTLELGDSALYLCASSLAGVYGYTFGSGTRLTVV.

The J gene is TRBJ1-5, the V gene TRBV6-5, with D tentatively TRBD1 (5 bases). Germline V gene data show CDR1 as MNHEY and CDR2 as SVGAGI. The CDR3 runs to 13 residues. V lost 11 bases and J 5 bases, leaving 16 bases between the germline ends. DNA of the CDR3: TGTGCCGGGGGGTGGAGTGGCGATCAGCCCCAGCATTTT. Protein product: CAGGWSGDQPQHF.

The J gene is TRBJ2-7, the V gene TRBV12-3 or TRBV12-4; TRBD1 aligns across 7 bases. The CDR3 is 13 amino acids. V trimming: 6 bases; J trimming: 2 bases; junction bases outside the gene matches: 4. CDR3 loop: CASSPGTAYEQYF. DNA of the CDR3: TGTGCCAGCAGCCCTGGGACAGCCTACGAGCAGTACTTC.